The 17 T cell receptor beta chains below come from one sample, sequenced in a study of T cell responses to AZD1222 COVID-19 vaccine. The repertoire was sequenced with immunoSEQ multiplex PCR; TCRdb's copy has only in-frame clones and lacks some. Of roughly 150,000 clones detected, 90% to 95% appear once; the ten largest clones hold 5%. Sequences were derived from peripheral blood, sampled on day 0 of AZD1222 vaccination. The receptors were gathered from an adult in good health.

The V call is TRBV2, the J call TRBJ2-1; the D gene is possibly TRBD2 (6 bases). CDR1 and CDR2 (germline): SNHLY, FYNNEI. The CDR3 runs to 14 residues. With 7 bases removed from V and 1 base from J, the gap between germline ends came to 11 bases. CDR3 DNA sequence: TGTGCCAGCACGATAGCGGAGTCCTACAATGAGCAGTTCTTC. It is translated as CASTIAESYNEQFF.

The V and J genes are TRBV6-2 or TRBV6-3 and TRBJ2-1, with 9 bases matching TRBD1. The germline CDR1 and CDR2 sequences are MNHEY and SVGEGT. Trimming took 1 base from V and 8 from J; bases not matched to a gene: 9. The CDR3 contains 16 residues. The CDR3 DNA reads as TGTGCCAGCAGTTACTTAGGGGGGACAGGGTGGGATGAGCAGTTCTTC. Translation: CASSYLGGTGWDEQFF.

This chain links TRBV28 with TRBJ1-1, with unresolved D. Per the germline V gene, CDR1 is MDHEN and CDR2 is SYDVKM. This CDR3 region has 11 residues. V gave up 7 bases and J gave up 6 bases, with 9 bases separating them. CDR3 sequence reads: CASTSDSEAFF. The CDR3, as DNA: TGTGCCAGCACCTCGGACTCTGAAGCTTTCTTT.

CDR3 sequence reads: CASSRYDRANSPLHF. CDR3 DNA sequence: TGTGCCAGCAGCCGTTACGACAGGGCTAATTCACCCCTCCACTTT. This chain uses TRBV28 with TRBJ1-6, with 7 nucleotides matching TRBD1. V lost 6 bases and J lost 6; bases outside the gene matches: 8. Germline assignment: CDR1 MDHEN and CDR2 SYDVKM. The CDR3 has 15 residues.

The gene calls are TRBV4-2 and TRBJ2-2; D is possibly TRBD1 or TRBD2 (5 bases each). Germline CDR1 and CDR2: LGHNA and YNFKEQ. CDR3 length: 14 residues. Trimming pared 5 bases from V and 5 bases from J, leaving 12 bases between. The CDR3 here is CASSEGIQTGELFF. In DNA, the CDR3 is TGTGCCAGCAGCGAGGGGATCCAGACCGGGGAGCTGTTTTTT.

The CDR3 reads CASSSPGEGEYYGYTF. Written as DNA, the CDR3 is TGTGCCAGCAGTTCCCCGGGAGAGGGGGAGTACTATGGCTACACCTTC. This rearrangement joins TRBV28 to TRBJ1-2, with D perhaps matching TRBD1 (6 bases). CDR3 length equals 16 residues. Germline-derived CDR1 and CDR2 are MDHEN and SYDVKM. V dropped 4 bases and J dropped 3 bases, with 18 bases sitting between them.

This clone came up a few times. The CDR3 nucleotides are TGTGCCAGCAGTCCCGATGAACCCCTTCACTACGAGCAGTACTTC. Translated: CASSPDEPLHYEQYF. This chain connects TRBV6-5 to TRBJ2-7, with D unresolved. V dropped 5 bases and J dropped 3 bases, with 17 bases sitting between them. Per the germline V gene, CDR1 is MNHEY and CDR2 is SVGAGI. CDR3 length: 15 amino acids.

The V call is TRBV29-1, the J call TRBJ1-2; TRBD1 agrees at 8 bases. The ends lost 3 bases at V and 2 bases at J; junction bases unmatched: 5. This CDR3 has 14 residues. Germline values: CDR1 SQVTM, CDR2 ANQGSEA. This chain's CDR3 is CSVDGQGANYGYTF. CDR3 nucleotide sequence: TGCAGCGTTGACGGACAGGGAGCCAACTATGGCTACACCTTC.

This sequence joins TRBV9 and TRBJ1-6, with 7 bases fitting TRBD1. After removal of 3 bases from V and 9 bases from J, the junction contained 6 bases not matched to a gene. The germline CDR1 and CDR2 sequences are SGDLS and YYNGEE. The CDR3 is 14 amino acids. As DNA, the CDR3 is TGTGCCAGCAGCGCTGGACAGGAACCTTCACCCCTCCACTTT. Translated, it gives CASSAGQEPSPLHF.

This clone was counted only a few times. The chain recombines TRBV28 with TRBJ2-7, with D tentatively TRBD1 (6 bases). CDR3 length: 14 residues. V lost 8 bases, J lost 3 bases, and 17 bases lay in between. Germline CDR1 is MDHEN and CDR2 is SYDVKM. The CDR3 region is CASLTPGHRYEQYF. In nucleotides, the CDR3 is TGTGCCAGCCTTACTCCGGGACACCGCTACGAGCAGTACTTC.

The V gene is TRBV28, the J gene TRBJ1-1, with no clear D. The CDR3 has 11 residues. V was clipped by 3 bases and J by 6 bases, with 5 bases between them. Germline V lookup: CDR1 MDHEN, CDR2 SYDVKM. In nucleotides, the CDR3 is TGTGCCAGCAGTTTTTTCGCTGAAGCTTTCTTT. It specifies CASSFFAEAFF.

The gene calls are TRBV27 and TRBJ1-5; no clear D. Germline values: CDR1 MNHEY, CDR2 SMNVEV (reference sequence). The CDR3 is made up of 15 amino acids. Trimming pared 5 bases from V and 5 bases from J, leaving 16 bases between. The CDR3 protein is CASSIRAIPDQPQHF. CDR3 DNA: TGTGCCAGCAGTATCCGGGCGATTCCTGATCAGCCCCAGCATTTT.

The J gene is TRBJ2-2, the V gene TRBV3-1 (or the pseudogene TRBV3-2), with TRBD1 identical over 7 bases. Germline loops: CDR1 LGHDT, CDR2 YNNKEL (reference sequence). This CDR3 is built from 15 residues. Germline trimming cut 5 bases from V and 5 bases from J; bases unmatched to any gene: 8. The CDR3: CASSTGTAVTGELFF. The CDR3 DNA is TGTGCCAGCAGCACCGGGACAGCGGTTACCGGGGAGCTGTTTTTT.

The V call is TRBV7-8, the J call TRBJ2-3; TRBD1 agrees at 7 bases. CDR3 length equals 18 residues. The ends lost 7 bases at V and 0 bases at J; junction bases unmatched: 16. The germline V gene has CDR1 SGHVS and CDR2 FQNEAQ. CDR3 region: CASTPRDSLRVSTDTQYF. The CDR3 nucleotides are TGTGCCAGCACCCCACGGGACAGCCTCCGAGTTAGCACAGATACGCAGTATTTT.

The gene calls are TRBV18 and TRBJ2-5; perhaps TRBD2 as D (6 bases). Germline V gene sequence: CDR1 KGHSH, CDR2 LQKENI. CDR3 length: 13 amino acids. V was trimmed by 6 bases and J by 4 bases, leaving 12 bases between them. CDR3 sequence reads: CASSPGTGETQYF. In DNA form, the CDR3 reads TGTGCCAGCTCTCCCGGGACTGGAGAGACCCAGTACTTC.

This rearrangement joins TRBV7-3 to TRBJ2-1; 11 bases agree with TRBD1. V lost 4 bases to trimming and J lost 10 bases; unmatched junction nucleotides: 6. The CDR3 is 14 amino acids. Per the germline V gene, CDR1 is SGHTA and CDR2 is FQGTGA. CDR3 protein: CASSYGQGAWEQFF. For the CDR3, the DNA is TGTGCCAGCAGCTACGGACAGGGGGCTTGGGAGCAGTTCTTC.

The chain combines TRBV5-8 with TRBJ1-6, with TRBD1 matching over 9 bases. The germline V gene has CDR1 SGHTS and CDR2 YDEGEE. V dropped 4 bases and J dropped 7; count of bases not matched to a gene: 3. The CDR3 has 14 amino acids. CDR3 coding DNA: TGTGCCAGCAGCGTTGACAGGGGGAATTCACCCCTCCACTTT. As protein: CASSVDRGNSPLHF.